Given below is one T cell receptor beta chain in context. What it recognizes is unknown. This specimen belongs to a study of shared clonotypes between healthy human individuals. Study outcomes and limitations: A handful of donors had around 5.2% of their naive CD4 clonotypes in common.

Assay used: immunoSEQ multiplex PCR; TCRdb lists only in-frame clones, some missing. The sample comprises more than 600,000 clones, roughly nine tenths of which are singletons, and 20% to 25% rests with the top ten. The germline V gene encodes CDR1 SGHVS and CDR2 FQNEAQ. V lost 3 bases, J lost 2 bases, and 9 bases lay in between. This CDR3 spans 14 amino acids. The naive CD8 subset, CD45RO-negative cells positively selected for CCR7, excluded terminally differentiated effector memory CD45RA+ cells. The TCR sequence derives from a man aged 25 to 45 in good health. Sample: naive CD8+ T cells sorted from blood. The chain employs TRBV7-8 and TRBJ2-3; no clear D gene. CDR3 sequence (DNA): TGTGCCAGCAGCTTTGGCGCGGCCACAGATACGCAGTATTTT. Amino acid sequence: CASSFGAATDTQYF.